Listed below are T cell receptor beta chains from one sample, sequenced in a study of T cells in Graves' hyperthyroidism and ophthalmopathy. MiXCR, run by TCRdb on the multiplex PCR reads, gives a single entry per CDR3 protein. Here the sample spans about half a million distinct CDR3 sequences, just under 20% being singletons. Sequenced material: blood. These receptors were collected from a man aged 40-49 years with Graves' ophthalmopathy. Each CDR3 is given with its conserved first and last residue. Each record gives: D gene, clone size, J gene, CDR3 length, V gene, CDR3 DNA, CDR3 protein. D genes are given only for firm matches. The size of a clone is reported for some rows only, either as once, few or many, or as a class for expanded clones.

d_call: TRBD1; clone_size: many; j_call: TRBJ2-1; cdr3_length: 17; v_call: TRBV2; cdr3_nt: TGTGCCAGCAAGGGTCAAACAGGGGAGAGAAGCTACAATGAGCAGTTCTTC; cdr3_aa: CASKGQTGERSYNEQFF
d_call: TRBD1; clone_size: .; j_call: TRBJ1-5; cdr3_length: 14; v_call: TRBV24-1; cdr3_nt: TGTGCCACCAACAGGGGGCGGATCAATCAGCCCCAGCATTTT; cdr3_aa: CATNRGRINQPQHF
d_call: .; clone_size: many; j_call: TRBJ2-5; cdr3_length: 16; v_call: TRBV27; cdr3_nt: TGTGCCAGCAGCTTACGGAAAGGGGGGAGGAAAGAGACCCAGTACTTC; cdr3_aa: CASSLRKGGRKETQYF
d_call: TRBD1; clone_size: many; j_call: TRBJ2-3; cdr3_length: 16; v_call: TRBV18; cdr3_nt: TGTGCCAGCTCACCACCGCTAGGACAGGGCTCAGATACGCAGTATTTT; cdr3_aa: CASSPPLGQGSDTQYF
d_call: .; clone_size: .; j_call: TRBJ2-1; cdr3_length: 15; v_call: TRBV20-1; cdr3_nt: TGCAGCGTTGACGCCTTCGGGGCAATTCGCAATGAGCAGTTCTTC; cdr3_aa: CSVDAFGAIRNEQFF
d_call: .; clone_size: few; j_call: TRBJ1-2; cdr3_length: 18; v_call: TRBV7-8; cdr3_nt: TGTGCCAGCAGCTTTCAAGACTCGGGGGGGTTAACTAACTATGGCTACACCTTC; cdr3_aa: CASSFQDSGGLTNYGYTF
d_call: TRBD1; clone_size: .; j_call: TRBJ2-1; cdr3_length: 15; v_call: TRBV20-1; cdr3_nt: TGCAGTGCTAGAGTCAGGGGGTCGGGGTACAATGAGCAGTTCTTC; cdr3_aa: CSARVRGSGYNEQFF
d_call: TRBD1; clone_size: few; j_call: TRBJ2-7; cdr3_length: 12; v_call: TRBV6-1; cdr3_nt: TGTGCCAGCAGGGCTGACAGGGACGAGCAGTACTTC; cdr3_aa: CASRADRDEQYF
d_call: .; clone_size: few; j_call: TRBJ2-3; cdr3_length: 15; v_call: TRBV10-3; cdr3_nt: TGTGCCATCAGTGGACGACAGACTAGCACAGATACGCAGTATTTT; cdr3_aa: CAISGRQTSTDTQYF
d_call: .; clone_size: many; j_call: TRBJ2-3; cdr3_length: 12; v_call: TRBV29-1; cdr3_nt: TGCAGCGTTGGCTACAGCACAGATACGCAGTATTTT; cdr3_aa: CSVGYSTDTQYF
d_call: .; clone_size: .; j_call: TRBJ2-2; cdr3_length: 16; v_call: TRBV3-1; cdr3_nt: TGTGCCAGCAGCCCCGACGGTCTAACGAACACCGGGGAGCTGTTTTTT; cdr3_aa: CASSPDGLTNTGELFF
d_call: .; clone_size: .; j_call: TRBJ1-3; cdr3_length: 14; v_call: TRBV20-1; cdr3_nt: TGCAGTGCTTTCAGGGACTCCTCTGGAAACACCATATATTTT; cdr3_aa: CSAFRDSSGNTIYF
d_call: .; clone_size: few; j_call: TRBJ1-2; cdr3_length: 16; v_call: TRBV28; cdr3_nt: TGTGCCAGCAGCCCTGCCTTTGGGGACAACAGGGAAGGCTACACCTTC; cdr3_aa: CASSPAFGDNREGYTF
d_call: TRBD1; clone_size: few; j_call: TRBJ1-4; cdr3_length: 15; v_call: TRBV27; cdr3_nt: TGTGCCAGCAGTCTCCGGGACAGCCCTTCCGAAAAACTGTTTTTT; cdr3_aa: CASSLRDSPSEKLFF
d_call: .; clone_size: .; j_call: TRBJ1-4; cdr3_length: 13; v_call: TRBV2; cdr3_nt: TGTGCCAGCAGTGCTTGGGGGGGTGAAAAACTGTTTTTT; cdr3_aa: CASSAWGGEKLFF
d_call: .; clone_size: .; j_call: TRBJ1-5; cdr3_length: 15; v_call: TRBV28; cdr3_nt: TGTGCCAGCAGTTCCCGTCGAAATAGCAATCAGCCCCAGCATTTT; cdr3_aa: CASSSRRNSNQPQHF
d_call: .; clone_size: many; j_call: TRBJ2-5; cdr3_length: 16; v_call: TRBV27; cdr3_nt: TGTGCCAGCAGTTTACACCCTAGGGAAGCCCAAGAGACCCAGTACTTC; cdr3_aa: CASSLHPREAQETQYF
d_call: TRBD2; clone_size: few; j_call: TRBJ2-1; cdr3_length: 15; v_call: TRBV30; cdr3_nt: TGTGCCTGGAGTGTTATGTTTAGCGGGGTGAATGAGCAGTTCTTC; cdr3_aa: CAWSVMFSGVNEQFF
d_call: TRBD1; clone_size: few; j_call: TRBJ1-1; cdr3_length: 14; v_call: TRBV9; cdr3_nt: TGTGCCAGCAGCCCACAGGGGGGACACACTGAAGCTTTCTTT; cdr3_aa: CASSPQGGHTEAFF
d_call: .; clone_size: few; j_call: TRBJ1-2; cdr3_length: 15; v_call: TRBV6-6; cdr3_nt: TGTGCCAGCAGTTACTTACAGGGAGGGAAGGGTGGCTACACCTTC; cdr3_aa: CASSYLQGGKGGYTF
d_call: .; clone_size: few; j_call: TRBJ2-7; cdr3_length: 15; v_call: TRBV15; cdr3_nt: TGTGCCACCAGCGGGGGACGGGGGCCCGCTTACGAGCAGTACTTC; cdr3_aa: CATSGGRGPAYEQYF
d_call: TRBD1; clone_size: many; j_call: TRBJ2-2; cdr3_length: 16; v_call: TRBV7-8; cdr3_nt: TGTGCCAGCAGCTTAAACAACAGGGGAATCGTCGGGGAGCTGTTTTTT; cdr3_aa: CASSLNNRGIVGELFF
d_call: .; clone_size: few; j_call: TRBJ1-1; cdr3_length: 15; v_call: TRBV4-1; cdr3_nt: TGCGCCAGCAGCCGCGATCGGGGAGTGTACACTGAAGCTTTCTTT; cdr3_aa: CASSRDRGVYTEAFF
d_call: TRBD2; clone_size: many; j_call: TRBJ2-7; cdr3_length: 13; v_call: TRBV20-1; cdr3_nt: TGCAGTGCTAGTGGGGCGGGAGTCGCAGAGCAGTACTTC; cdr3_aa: CSASGAGVAEQYF
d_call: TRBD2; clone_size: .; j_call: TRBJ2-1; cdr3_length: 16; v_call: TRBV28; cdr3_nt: TGTGCCAGCAGTTTACTCACTAGCGGTACCTACAATGAGCAGTTCTTC; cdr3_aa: CASSLLTSGTYNEQFF
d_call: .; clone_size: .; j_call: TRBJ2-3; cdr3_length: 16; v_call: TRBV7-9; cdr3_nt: TGTGCCAGCAGCCCTCCCGTAACTAGTTCAGCAGATACGCAGTATTTT; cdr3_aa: CASSPPVTSSADTQYF
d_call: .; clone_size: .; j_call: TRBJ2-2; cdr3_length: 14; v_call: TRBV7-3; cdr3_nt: TGTGCCAGCAGCTATCTAGAGAACACCGGGGAGCTGTTTTTT; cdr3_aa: CASSYLENTGELFF
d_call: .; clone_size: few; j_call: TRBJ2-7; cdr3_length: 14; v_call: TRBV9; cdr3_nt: TGTGCCAGCAGCCCACTAGCAGGTCCCTACGAGCAGTACTTC; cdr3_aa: CASSPLAGPYEQYF
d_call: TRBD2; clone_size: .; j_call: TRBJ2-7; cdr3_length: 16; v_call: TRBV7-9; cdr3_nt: TGTGCCAGCAGCCCGGGACTAGCGGATGCCTCCTACGAGCAGTACTTC; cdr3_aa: CASSPGLADASYEQYF
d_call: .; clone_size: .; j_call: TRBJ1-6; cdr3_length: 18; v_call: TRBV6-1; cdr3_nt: TGTGCCAGCAGTGAAGGGGGGATGTGGAAAATATATAATTCACCCCTCCACTTT; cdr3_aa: CASSEGGMWKIYNSPLHF
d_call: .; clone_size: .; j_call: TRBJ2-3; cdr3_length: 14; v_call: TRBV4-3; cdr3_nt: TGCGCCAGCAGCCAAGAAAGGGGGAGACCTACGCAGTATTTT; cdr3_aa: CASSQERGRPTQYF
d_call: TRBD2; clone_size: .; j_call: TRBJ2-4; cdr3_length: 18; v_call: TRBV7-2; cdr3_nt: TGTGCCAGCAGCTTGGGGGCTAGCGGGTACCTAGCCAAAAACATTCAGTACTTC; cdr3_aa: CASSLGASGYLAKNIQYF
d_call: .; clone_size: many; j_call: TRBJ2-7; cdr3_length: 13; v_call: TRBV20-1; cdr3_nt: TGCAGTGCTCATAGGACCCACTCCTACGAGCAGTACTTC; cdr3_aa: CSAHRTHSYEQYF
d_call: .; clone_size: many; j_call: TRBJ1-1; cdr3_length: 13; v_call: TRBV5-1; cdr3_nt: TGCGCCAGCAGCTTCCGGGAGAACACTGAAGCTTTCTTT; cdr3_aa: CASSFRENTEAFF
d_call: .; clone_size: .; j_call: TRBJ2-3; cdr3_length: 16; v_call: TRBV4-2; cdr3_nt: TGTGCCAGCAGCCCCCGGGTTAGCGAAATCACAGATACGCAGTATTTT; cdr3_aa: CASSPRVSEITDTQYF
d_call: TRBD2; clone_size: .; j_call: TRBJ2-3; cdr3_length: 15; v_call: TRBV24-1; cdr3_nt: TGTGCCACTAAGACTAGCGGAAGGGGGGGAGATACGCAGTATTTT; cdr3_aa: CATKTSGRGGDTQYF
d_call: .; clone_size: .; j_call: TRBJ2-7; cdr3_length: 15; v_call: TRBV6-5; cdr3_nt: TGTGCCAGCAGTTCTCCACGGGACGGCCTTTACGAGCAGTACTTC; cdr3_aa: CASSSPRDGLYEQYF
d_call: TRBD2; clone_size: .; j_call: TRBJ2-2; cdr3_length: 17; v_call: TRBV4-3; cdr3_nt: TGCGCCAGCAGCCAAGATCTAGTGGGAGGGTATTCCGGGGAGCTGTTTTTT; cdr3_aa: CASSQDLVGGYSGELFF
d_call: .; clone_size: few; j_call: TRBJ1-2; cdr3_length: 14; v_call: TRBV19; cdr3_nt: TGTGCCAGTAGTATACGGCGCAGTTACTATGGCTACACCTTC; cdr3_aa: CASSIRRSYYGYTF
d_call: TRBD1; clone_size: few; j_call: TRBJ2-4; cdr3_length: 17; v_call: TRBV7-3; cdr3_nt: TGTGCCAGCAGCTCCCCTGACAGGGGGATGGCCAAAAACATTCAGTACTTC; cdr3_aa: CASSSPDRGMAKNIQYF
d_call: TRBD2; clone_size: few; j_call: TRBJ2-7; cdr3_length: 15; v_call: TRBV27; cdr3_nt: TGTGCCAGCAGTTTTTTCGGGGGAGGGCTGTACGAGCAGTACTTC; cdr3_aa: CASSFFGGGLYEQYF
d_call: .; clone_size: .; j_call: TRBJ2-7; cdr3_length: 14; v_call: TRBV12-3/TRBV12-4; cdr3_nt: TGTGCCAGCAGTTTAAGTCAGGGTATAGAGGAGCAGTACTTC; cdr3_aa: CASSLSQGIEEQYF
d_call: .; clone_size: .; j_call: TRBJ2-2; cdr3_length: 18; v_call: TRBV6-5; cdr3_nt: TGTGCCAGCAGTTACTCCCTTTCGTTAGCGGTTAACACCGGGGAGCTGTTTTTT; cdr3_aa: CASSYSLSLAVNTGELFF
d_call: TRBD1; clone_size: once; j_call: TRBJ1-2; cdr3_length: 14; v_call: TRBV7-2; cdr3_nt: TGTGCCAGCAGCTTAGCCAGGGGGCGGGATGGCTACACCTTC; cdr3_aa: CASSLARGRDGYTF
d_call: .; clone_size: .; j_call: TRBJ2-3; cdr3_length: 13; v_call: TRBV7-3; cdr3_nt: TGTGCCAGCAGCCTTCTAGACTCAGATACGCAGTATTTT; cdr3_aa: CASSLLDSDTQYF
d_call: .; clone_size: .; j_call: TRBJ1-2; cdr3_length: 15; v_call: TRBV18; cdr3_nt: TGTGCCAGCTCACCCTCGGCAGATCAGAACTATGGCTACACCTTC; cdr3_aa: CASSPSADQNYGYTF
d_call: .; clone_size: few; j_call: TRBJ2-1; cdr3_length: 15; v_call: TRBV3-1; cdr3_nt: TGTGCCAGCAGCCCTGTGGGACTCTCATACAATGAGCAGTTCTTC; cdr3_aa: CASSPVGLSYNEQFF
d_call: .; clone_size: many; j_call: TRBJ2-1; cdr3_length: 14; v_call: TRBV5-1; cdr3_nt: TGCGCCAGCAGCATACAGTCAGGGTCCGGTGAGCAGTTCTTC; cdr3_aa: CASSIQSGSGEQFF
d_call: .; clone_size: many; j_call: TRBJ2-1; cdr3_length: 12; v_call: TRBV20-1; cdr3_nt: TGCAGTGCTAGCGGGGGCTACAATGAGCAGTTCTTC; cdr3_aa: CSASGGYNEQFF
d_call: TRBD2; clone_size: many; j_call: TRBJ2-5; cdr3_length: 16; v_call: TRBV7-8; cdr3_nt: TGTGCCAGCACCCCTGTGCATGGCGGGGGCCAAGAGACCCAGTACTTC; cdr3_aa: CASTPVHGGGQETQYF
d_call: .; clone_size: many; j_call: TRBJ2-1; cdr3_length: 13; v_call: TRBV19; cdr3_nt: TGTGCCAGTACCTCGGACACGTACAATGAGCAGTTCTTC; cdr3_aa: CASTSDTYNEQFF
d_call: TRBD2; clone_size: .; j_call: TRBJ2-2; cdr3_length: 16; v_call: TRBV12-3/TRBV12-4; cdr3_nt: TGTGCCAGCAGTTTCAGCGGGAGCGGTCTGTCCGGGGAGCTGTTTTTT; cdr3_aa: CASSFSGSGLSGELFF
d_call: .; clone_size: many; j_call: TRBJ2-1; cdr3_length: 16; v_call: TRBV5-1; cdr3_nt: TGCGCCAGCAGCTTAAACCGGGACACGAAGTACAATGAGCAGTTCTTC; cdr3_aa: CASSLNRDTKYNEQFF